What follows are 11 T cell receptor beta chains derived from one specimen sequenced in a study of blood T cell repertoires in COVID-19. Repertoires were generated with immunoSEQ multiplex PCR, while TCRdb's copy carries only in-frame clones and drops some. This sample has 65,000 or so clones; over 85% occur once, and the top ten carry 1.3%. Sequencing was performed on peripheral blood. Receptors were obtained from a man between 60 and 70 years old with acute or convalescent COVID-19.

V is TRBV5-6 and J is TRBJ1-4; D possibly corresponds to TRBD1 (5 bases). Germline CDR1 reads SGHDT; CDR2 reads YYEEEE. With 1 base removed from V and 8 bases from J, the gap between germline ends came to 15 bases. This CDR3 has 15 residues. DNA for the CDR3: TGTGCCAGCAGCTTGTTTCAGGGCGCCGGGGAAAAACTGTTTTTT. Amino acids: CASSLFQGAGEKLFF.

The chain employs TRBV6-5 and TRBJ1-6; TRBD1 matches 10 bases. The CDR3 has 15 amino acids. Losses at the gene ends were 6 bases for V and 6 bases for J; bases not matched to a gene: 5. Germline V CDR1 and CDR2: MNHEY, SVGAGI. The CDR3 region has the DNA TGTGCCAGCAGGCCGGGACAGGGGTTTAATTCACCCCTCCACTTT. Translated, it gives CASRPGQGFNSPLHF.

The V gene is TRBV19, the J gene TRBJ2-2; 7 bases map to TRBD2. The CDR3 has 16 residues. Looked up from germline, CDR1 is LNHDA and CDR2 is SQIVND (reference sequence). J was trimmed by 5 bases and V by 5 bases; bases with no gene match: 11. CDR3 DNA sequence: TGTGCCAGTAGTTGGGGTCAGTCCGGGAGGACCGGGGAGCTGTTTTTT. Encoded protein: CASSWGQSGRTGELFF.

The V and J genes are TRBV19 and TRBJ1-1, with D maybe TRBD1 (5 bases). V shed 5 bases and J shed 4 bases, with 20 bases lying between them. Looked up from germline, CDR1 is LNHDA and CDR2 is SQIVND (reference sequence). This CDR3 contains 16 residues. Written as DNA, the CDR3 is TGTGCCAGTAGTCTCCGGGACTCTCTTACGGGCACTGAAGCTTTCTTT. Its protein product is CASSLRDSLTGTEAFF.

This rearrangement joins TRBV13 to TRBJ2-1, with D possibly TRBD2 on 6 matching bases. The CDR3 runs to 18 residues. Trimming took off 5 bases at V and 10 bases at J, with 30 bases between the two ends. Germline V lookup: CDR1 PRHDT, CDR2 FYEKMQ (reference sequence). Here the CDR3 DNA reads TGTGCCAGCAGCCCGCGAGGGAGGCCAGGCGCCTTTGGGAGGGAGCAGTTCTTC. Its translation is CASSPRGRPGAFGREQFF.

This clone was found a few times. The chain is built from TRBV7-3 and TRBJ2-7; D is possibly TRBD2 (6 bases). There are 13 residues in the CDR3. Germline assignment: CDR1 SGHTA and CDR2 FQGTGA. The V end lost 1 base, the J end lost 6 bases, and 10 bases lay between the germline ends. Here the CDR3 DNA reads TGTGCCAGCAGCTTAATCATCGGGGGCGAGCAGTACTTC. Translating gives CASSLIIGGEQYF.

This chain joins TRBV10-3 and TRBJ2-1; TRBD1 matches 7 bases. Unmatched junction bases numbered 6, after V lost 3 bases and J lost 4 bases. The CDR3 covers 15 residues. Germline lookup yields CDR1 ENHRY and CDR2 SYGVKD. The chain's CDR3 is CAISEGDRRYNEQFF. DNA for the CDR3: TGTGCCATCAGTGAAGGGGACAGAAGATACAATGAGCAGTTCTTC.

The chain links TRBV27 to TRBJ1-2; D remains ambiguous. This CDR3 is built from 13 residues. V was clipped by 5 bases and J by 3 bases, with 10 bases between them. Germline CDR1 MNHEY, CDR2 SMNVEV (reference sequence). The CDR3 DNA is TGTGCCAGCAGTCCGACACCCTACTATGGCTACACCTTC. Translation gives CASSPTPYYGYTF.

The chain is built from TRBV29-1 and TRBJ2-7, with TRBD1 matching over 9 bases. Germline V gene sequence: CDR1 SQVTM, CDR2 ANQGSEA. The CDR3 runs 14 residues. V was clipped by 1 base and J by 6 bases; unmatched bases: 7. This CDR3 reads CSVEVGQGISEQYF. In DNA, the CDR3 is TGCAGCGTTGAAGTGGGACAGGGAATAAGCGAGCAGTACTTC.

The gene calls are TRBV6-5 and TRBJ1-5; D not certain. Germline CDR1 and CDR2: MNHEY and SVGAGI. V was shortened by 7 bases and J by 4 bases, with 11 bases between the two germline ends. This CDR3 comprises 13 residues. The CDR3 loop is CASKQSLNQPQHF. CDR3 coding DNA: TGTGCCAGCAAACAGTCTTTAAATCAGCCCCAGCATTTT.

The V call is TRBV19, the J call TRBJ1-4; 9 bases match TRBD1. This CDR3 spans 15 amino acids. Germline values: CDR1 LNHDA, CDR2 SQIVND (reference sequence). The V segment lost 4 bases and the J segment 8 bases; nucleotides outside the gene matches: 8. This CDR3 is CASSRVRDRAEKLFF. CDR3 DNA: TGTGCCAGTAGTAGGGTCCGGGACAGGGCGGAAAAACTGTTTTTT.